This entry features one TCR beta chain sequence. Its antigen is unknown. Qualities for individual bases were not recorded, and no much larger clone is one base off. Library construction relied on the immunoSEQ multiplex PCR assay. Imported from immuneACCESS, the table was reduced by TCRdb to in-frame sequences with V and J called. These copies leave out some clones; in studies compared against another copy, an unresolved V gene accounts for under half, and the cause of the remainder is not known. Here the sample has 650,000 to 950,000 clones; 80% to 90% occur a single time. Of the sample, more than 0.01% falls within the top ten clones. V is reduced by 6 bases and J by 1 base, leaving a spacing of 13 bases between them. CDR1 and CDR2, per the germline V gene, are MRHNA and SNTAGT. Taken from cysteine to phenylalanine, the CDR3 has 14 residues. Only the CDR3 region is kept as DNA, spanning 42 bases read in frame from base 1.

This entry comes from a study of shared T cell receptors in the human thymus listed by TCRdb under 2021. About the investigation overall: The study examined how the human thymus generates shared, self-reactive T-cell receptor alpha chains.

In addition, the sample was reused for a study of human thymus T cells. The second study also describes: Immunologically healthy infants undergoing open corrective cardiac surgery for congenital heart defects in Finland were used as donors. Thymus tissue was obtained as surgical resects removed during corrective cardiac surgery. Usage of V and J gene segments appeared to be biased in both the thymic and the peripheral blood repertoires. The related research found that thymic TCR repertoires overlapped highly between unrelated individuals. TCR alpha and beta repertoires from about 8 infant thymus samples and four related peripheral blood samples were characterized in the study. Donor ages ranging from roughly 6 to 244 days were recorded, and a handful of male and a couple of female infants were included in the cohort. After being mechanically released from the tissue, thymocytes were kept at -70 degrees C in pellets of about 8.5-34 million cells. Genomic DNA was extracted from frozen cell pellets with a QIAsymphony instrument. TCRB and TCRAD loci were amplified from a standardized quantity of quality-controlled genomic DNA using the immunoSEQ multiplex PCR assay. The V(D)J region was spanned by amplicons of a length sufficient to cover the CDR3 and to identify V and J genes. Through the commercial immunoSEQ service, the amplicons were sequenced on an Illumina platform. Primer bias and sequencing errors were corrected as previously described, and TCRAD and TCRB were defined on the basis of the IMGT database. The repertoires were analysed using immunoSEQ Analyzer 3.0 and VDJTools for basic statistics, V/J segment usage, diversity estimates, rarefaction and pairwise overlap. Diversity was estimated with Chao1, ChaoE, Efron-Thisted, Shannon and inverse Simpson indices, and also on datasets down-sampled to the smallest sample. Repertoire overlap was determined by strict matching of CDR3 nucleotide sequence, V gene and J gene, and Jaccard-based multidimensional scaling clustering was applied. Thymus samples yielded on average about 810,000 unique TCRB clonotypes, compared with around 91,000 from blood samples.

The sequenced sample consisted of thymocytes. This sequence originates from a girl under two years old with a congenital heart defect. Donor details come from another sample of the same person, matched by shared clones. The receptor chain draws on TRBV6-4 and TRBJ2-7; D gene: possibly TRBD1, on 6 matching bases. In nucleotide form, the sequence is TGTGCCAGCAGAGGACAGTATGGGTCCTACGAGCAGTACTTC. The encoded protein is CASRGQYGSYEQYF.